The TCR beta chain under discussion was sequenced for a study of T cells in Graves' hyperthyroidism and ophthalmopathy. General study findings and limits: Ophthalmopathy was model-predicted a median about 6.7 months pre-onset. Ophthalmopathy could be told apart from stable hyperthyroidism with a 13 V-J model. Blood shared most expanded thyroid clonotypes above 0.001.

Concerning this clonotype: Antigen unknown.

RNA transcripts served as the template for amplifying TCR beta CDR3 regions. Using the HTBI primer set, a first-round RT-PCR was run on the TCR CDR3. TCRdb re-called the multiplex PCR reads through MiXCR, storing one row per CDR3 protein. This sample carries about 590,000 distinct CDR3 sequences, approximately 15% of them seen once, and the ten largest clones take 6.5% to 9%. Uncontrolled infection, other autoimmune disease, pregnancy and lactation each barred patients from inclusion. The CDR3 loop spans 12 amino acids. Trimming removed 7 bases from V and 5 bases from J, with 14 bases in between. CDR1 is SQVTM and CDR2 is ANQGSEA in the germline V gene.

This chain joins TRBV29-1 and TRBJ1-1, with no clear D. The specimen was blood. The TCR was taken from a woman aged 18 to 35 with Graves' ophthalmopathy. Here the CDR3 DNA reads TGCAGCGGTTCTACTCTAAGGACTGAAGCTTTCTTT. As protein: CSGSTLRTEAFF.